A selection of T cell receptor beta chains follows, all from one sample in a study of blood T cell repertoires in COVID-19. TCRdb's copy holds only in-frame clones and misses some; the assay was immunoSEQ multiplex PCR. Here the sample spans about 240,000 clones, about 82% being singletons. Sequencing was done on a sample of peripheral blood. The receptors come from a man aged 50 or older with COVID-19, enrolled during active disease. Both conserved end residues are part of each CDR3. The order of the fields is clone size, V gene, D gene, J gene, CDR3 length, CDR3 protein, CDR3 DNA. A D gene is named only where the DNA matches it firmly. Clone size appears in some rows only: once, few, many, or a class for an expanded clone.

-	TRBV18	-	TRBJ1-1	16	CASSYSGAGVGTEAFF	TGTGCCAGCTCATATAGTGGCGCAGGGGTGGGCACTGAAGCTTTCTTT
-	TRBV7-9	-	TRBJ2-3	13	CASSYQTGDTQYF	TGTGCCAGCAGCTATCAGACCGGGGATACGCAGTATTTT
-	TRBV2	TRBD2	TRBJ2-2	14	CATTSGVNTGELFF	TGTGCCACCACTAGCGGGGTAAACACCGGGGAGCTGTTTTTT
-	TRBV30	-	TRBJ1-2	15	CAWSSPTKANYGYTF	TGTGCCTGGAGTTCACCGACAAAGGCTAACTATGGCTACACCTTC
-	TRBV15	-	TRBJ2-5	14	CATSEGTYQETQYF	TGTGCCACCAGCGAGGGCACATACCAAGAGACCCAGTACTTC
-	TRBV30	TRBD1	TRBJ2-7	15	CAWSVIGQGIYEQYF	TGTGCCTGGAGTGTGATCGGACAGGGTATCTACGAGCAGTACTTC
-	TRBV6-5	-	TRBJ1-6	14	CASSLTGGNSPLHF	TGTGCCAGCAGCTTGACAGGAGGTAATTCACCCCTCCACTTT
-	TRBV7-6	TRBD1	TRBJ2-5	16	CASSLVGTGGLETQYF	TGTGCCAGCAGCTTAGTGGGGACAGGGGGTCTGGAGACCCAGTACTTC
-	TRBV6-2/TRBV6-3	-	TRBJ1-5	19	CASSSTLGGGHTIPPPQHF	TGTGCCAGCAGTTCCACTCTGGGAGGGGGACATACGATCCCCCCGCCCCAGCATTTT
-	TRBV6-2/TRBV6-3	TRBD1	TRBJ2-5	15	CASSHRTGAGETQYF	TGTGCCAGCAGTCACCGGACAGGGGCTGGAGAGACCCAGTACTTC
-	TRBV19	-	TRBJ2-7	15	CASSMETSRFGEQYF	TGTGCCAGTAGCATGGAGACCTCAAGGTTCGGCGAGCAGTACTTC
-	TRBV24-1	-	TRBJ2-7	13	CATSDPGLDEQYF	TGTGCCACCAGTGATCCCGGACTGGACGAGCAGTACTTC
-	TRBV4-2	-	TRBJ2-7	16	CASSHPNRRQVGEQYF	TGTGCCAGCAGCCATCCCAACCGGCGACAGGTAGGCGAGCAGTACTTC
-	TRBV19	-	TRBJ1-2	16	CASSIDLWGGFFGYTF	TGTGCCAGTAGTATAGATCTGTGGGGGGGATTCTTCGGCTACACCTTC
-	TRBV5-1	-	TRBJ1-2	14	CASSSYRENYGYTF	TGCGCCAGCAGCTCTTACAGGGAAAACTATGGCTACACCTTC
-	TRBV11-2	TRBD1	TRBJ2-2	15	CASSWGTGGNGELFF	TGTGCCAGCAGCTGGGGGACAGGGGGCAACGGGGAGCTGTTTTTT
-	TRBV5-5	-	TRBJ1-5	13	CASSFTGNQPQHF	TGTGCCAGCAGCTTCACAGGGAATCAGCCCCAGCATTTT
-	TRBV30	TRBD1	TRBJ1-6	12	CAWDRVNSPLHF	TGTGCCTGGGACAGGGTGAATTCACCCCTCCACTTT
-	TRBV7-7	-	TRBJ2-7	13	CASSPGLSYEQYF	TGTGCTAGCAGCCCAGGACTCAGCTACGAGCAGTACTTC
-	TRBV4-2	-	TRBJ2-3	13	CASSHRSTDTQYF	TGTGCCAGCAGCCACAGAAGTACAGATACGCAGTATTTT
-	TRBV18	-	TRBJ2-3	14	CASSPPDYTDTQYF	TGTGCCAGCTCACCCCCCGACTATACAGATACGCAGTATTTT
-	TRBV6-5	-	TRBJ2-5	13	CASISLAGETQYF	TGTGCCAGCATCTCACTAGCTGGGGAGACCCAGTACTTC
-	TRBV4-3	TRBD2	TRBJ2-5	16	CASSQVFRGGLETQYF	TGCGCCAGCAGCCAAGTTTTCCGGGGGGGCCTGGAGACCCAGTACTTC
few	TRBV5-1	TRBD2	TRBJ2-1	14	CASSLGLAGNEQFF	TGCGCCAGCAGCTTGGGACTAGCGGGGAATGAGCAGTTCTTC
-	TRBV5-6	-	TRBJ2-3	15	CASSPRTTTTDTQYF	TGTGCCAGCAGTCCAAGGACTACCACCACAGATACGCAGTATTTT
once	TRBV2	TRBD1	TRBJ2-1	14	CASRVLTGLAEQFF	TGTGCCAGCAGGGTCCTGACAGGGCTAGCCGAGCAGTTCTTC
-	TRBV5-8	-	TRBJ1-1	12	CASSLYLTEAFF	TGTGCCAGCAGCTTATACTTGACTGAAGCTTTCTTT
-	TRBV9	-	TRBJ1-1	15	CASSVGGATNTEAFF	TGTGCCAGCAGCGTTGGGGGGGCAACAAACACTGAAGCTTTCTTT
many	TRBV24-1	TRBD1	TRBJ2-7	15	CATSDSRDRNYEQYF	TGTGCCACCAGTGATTCTCGGGACAGAAACTACGAGCAGTACTTC
-	TRBV5-1	TRBD1	TRBJ1-4	17	CASSLVPGQGRNEKLFF	TGCGCCAGCAGCTTGGTCCCGGGACAGGGTCGGAATGAAAAACTGTTTTTT
-	TRBV5-4	TRBD2	TRBJ2-1	14	CASSLKRGINEQFF	TGTGCCAGCAGCCTCAAGCGGGGGATCAATGAGCAGTTCTTC
-	TRBV6-5	TRBD1	TRBJ1-2	15	CASSYSTGGSYGYTF	TGTGCCAGCAGTTACTCGACAGGGGGCAGCTATGGCTACACCTTC
-	TRBV30	-	TRBJ1-2	12	CAWVPFRGGYTF	TGTGCCTGGGTCCCGTTCCGAGGTGGCTACACCTTC
-	TRBV27	-	TRBJ1-6	15	CASSPMGQPGSPLHF	TGTGCCAGCAGTCCCATGGGGCAGCCGGGCTCCCCCCTCCACTTT
-	TRBV30	TRBD2	TRBJ2-5	12	CAWGTSSETQYF	TGTGCCTGGGGGACTAGCTCAGAGACCCAGTACTTC
-	TRBV28	TRBD1	TRBJ1-2	14	CASSRDSPNYGYTF	TGTGCCAGCAGTCGGGACAGCCCTAACTATGGCTACACCTTC
-	TRBV28	TRBD1	TRBJ1-2	13	CASRSTGSDGYTF	TGTGCCAGCAGATCGACAGGGTCGGATGGCTACACCTTC
-	TRBV10-2	TRBD2	TRBJ2-5	15	CASSERAGGLETQYF	TGCGCCAGCAGTGAGCGAGCGGGGGGGCTGGAGACCCAGTACTTC
-	TRBV5-5	-	TRBJ1-1	16	CASSLLQVKGGTEAFF	TGTGCCAGCAGCTTGCTCCAGGTGAAAGGCGGGACTGAAGCTTTCTTT
few	TRBV9	-	TRBJ2-2	16	CASSVFPVRNTGELFF	TGTGCCAGCAGCGTATTTCCGGTGAGGAACACCGGGGAGCTGTTTTTT